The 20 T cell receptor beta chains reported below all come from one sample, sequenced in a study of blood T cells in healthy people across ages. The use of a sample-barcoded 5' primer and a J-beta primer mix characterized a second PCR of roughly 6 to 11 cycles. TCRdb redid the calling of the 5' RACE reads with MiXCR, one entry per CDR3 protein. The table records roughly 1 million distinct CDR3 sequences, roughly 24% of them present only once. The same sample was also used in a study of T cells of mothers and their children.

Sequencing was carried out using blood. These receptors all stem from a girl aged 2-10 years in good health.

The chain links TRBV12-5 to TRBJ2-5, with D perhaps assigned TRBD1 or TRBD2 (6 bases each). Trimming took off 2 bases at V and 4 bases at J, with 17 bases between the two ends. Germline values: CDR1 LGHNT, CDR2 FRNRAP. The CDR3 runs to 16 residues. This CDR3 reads CASGLTPAEGGETQYF. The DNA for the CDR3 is TGTGCTAGTGGTTTGACCCCCGCGGAGGGGGGAGAGACCCAGTACTTC.

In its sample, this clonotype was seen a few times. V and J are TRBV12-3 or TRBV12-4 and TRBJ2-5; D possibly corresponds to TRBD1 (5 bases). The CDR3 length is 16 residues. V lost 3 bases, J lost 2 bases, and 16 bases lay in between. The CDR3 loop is CASSLRPGSFQETQYF. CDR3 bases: TGTGCCAGCAGTTTGCGTCCAGGGTCGTTTCAAGAGACCCAGTACTTC.

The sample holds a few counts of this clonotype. The CDR3, as DNA: TGTGCCAGCAGTTACGTCCGGGCCACGAAAGAGACCCAGTACTTC. Translated, it gives CASSYVRATKETQYF. This sequence joins TRBV6-6 and TRBJ2-5; the D is unclear. V lost 2 bases and J 3 bases, leaving 13 bases between the germline ends. The CDR3 is 15 residues long. CDR1 MNHNY and CDR2 SVGAGI come from the germline V gene (reference sequence).

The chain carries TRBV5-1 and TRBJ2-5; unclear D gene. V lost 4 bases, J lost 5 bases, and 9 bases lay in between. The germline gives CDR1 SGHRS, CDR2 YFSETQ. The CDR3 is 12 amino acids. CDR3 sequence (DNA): TGCGCCAGCAGCGCTCATCGGGAGACCCAGTACTTC. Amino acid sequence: CASSAHRETQYF.

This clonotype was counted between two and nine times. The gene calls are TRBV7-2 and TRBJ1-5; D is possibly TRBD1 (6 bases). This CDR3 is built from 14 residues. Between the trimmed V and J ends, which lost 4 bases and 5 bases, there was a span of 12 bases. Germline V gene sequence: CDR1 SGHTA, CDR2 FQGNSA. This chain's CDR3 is CASSSGQLYQPQHF. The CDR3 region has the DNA TGTGCCAGCAGCTCAGGACAGCTCTATCAGCCCCAGCATTTT. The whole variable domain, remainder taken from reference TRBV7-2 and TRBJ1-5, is GAGVSQSPSNKVTEKGKDVELRCDPISGHTALYWYRQSLGQGLEFLIYFQGNSAPDKSGLPSDRFSAERTGGSVSTLTIQRTQQEDSAVYLCASSSGQLYQPQHFGDGTRLSIL.

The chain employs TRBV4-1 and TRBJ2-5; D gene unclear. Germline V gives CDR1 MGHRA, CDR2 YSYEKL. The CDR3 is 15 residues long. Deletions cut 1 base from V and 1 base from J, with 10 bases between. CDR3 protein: CASSQVNRVQETQYF. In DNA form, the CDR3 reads TGCGCCAGCAGCCAAGTAAACCGGGTCCAAGAGACCCAGTACTTC.

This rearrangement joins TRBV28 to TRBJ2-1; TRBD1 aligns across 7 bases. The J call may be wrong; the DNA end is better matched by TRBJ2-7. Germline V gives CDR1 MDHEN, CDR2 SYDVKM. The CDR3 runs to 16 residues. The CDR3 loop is CASSFPVQGNSYEQYF. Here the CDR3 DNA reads TGTGCCAGCAGTTTCCCTGTACAGGGGAACTCCTACGAGCAGTACTTC.

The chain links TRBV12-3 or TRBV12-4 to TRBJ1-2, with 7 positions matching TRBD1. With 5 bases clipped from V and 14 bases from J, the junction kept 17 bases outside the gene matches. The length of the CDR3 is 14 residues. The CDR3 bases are TGTGCCAGCAGTCGCGAGACAGGGCATGCCTCGCAGACCTTC. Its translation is CASSRETGHASQTF.

In DNA, the CDR3 is TGCAGTGCTAGAGATTCAAGGGTGGGGAAGGATGAAAAACTGTTTTTT. It encodes CSARDSRVGKDEKLFF. This chain connects TRBV20-1 to TRBJ1-4; no reliable D call. Germline V lookup: CDR1 DFQATT, CDR2 SNEGSKA (reference sequence). The V end was cut by 0 bases, the J end by 6 bases, with 17 bases between. The CDR3 contains 16 residues.

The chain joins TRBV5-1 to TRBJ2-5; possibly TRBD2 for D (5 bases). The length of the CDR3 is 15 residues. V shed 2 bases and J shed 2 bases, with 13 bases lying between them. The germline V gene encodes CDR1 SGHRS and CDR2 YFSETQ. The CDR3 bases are TGCGCCAGCAGCTTCGTCGGAGGCCTTCAAGAGACCCAGTACTTC. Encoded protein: CASSFVGGLQETQYF. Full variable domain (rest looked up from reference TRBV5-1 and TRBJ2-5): KAGVTQTPRYLIKTRGQQVTLSCSPISGHRSVSWYQQTPGQGLQFLFEYFSETQRNKGNFPGRFSGRQFSNSRSEMNVSTLELGDSALYLCASSFVGGLQETQYFGPGTRLLVL.

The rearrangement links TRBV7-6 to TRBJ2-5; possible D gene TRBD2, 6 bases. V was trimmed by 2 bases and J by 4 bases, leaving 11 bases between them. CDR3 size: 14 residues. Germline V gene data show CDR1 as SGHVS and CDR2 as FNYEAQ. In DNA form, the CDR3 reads TGTGCCAGCAGCTTAAGGGACGGGGGAGAGACCCAGTACTTC. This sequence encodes CASSLRDGGETQYF.

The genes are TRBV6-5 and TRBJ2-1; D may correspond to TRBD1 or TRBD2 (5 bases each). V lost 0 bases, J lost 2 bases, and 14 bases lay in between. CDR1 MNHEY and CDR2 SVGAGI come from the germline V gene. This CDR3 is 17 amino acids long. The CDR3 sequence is CASSYSKIGTTYNEQFF. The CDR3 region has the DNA TGTGCCAGCAGTTACTCGAAAATAGGGACGACCTACAATGAGCAGTTCTTC.

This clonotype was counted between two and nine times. The CDR3 DNA follows: TGCAGCGTTGAAGATCTTGAGAACTCACAAGAGACCCAGTACTTC. The encoded protein is CSVEDLENSQETQYF. V is TRBV29-1 and J is TRBJ2-5; D is unresolved. V lost 0 bases and J 2 bases, leaving 13 bases between the germline ends. The CDR3 is 15 residues long. Germline CDR1 and CDR2: SQVTM and ANQGSEA.

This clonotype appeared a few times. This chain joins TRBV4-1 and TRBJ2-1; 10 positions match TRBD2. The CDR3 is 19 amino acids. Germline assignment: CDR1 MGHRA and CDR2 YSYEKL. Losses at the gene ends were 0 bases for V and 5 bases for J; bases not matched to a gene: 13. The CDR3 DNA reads TGCGCCAGCAGCCAAGAGGACTCTATAGCGGGAGGTCGAAACAATGAGCAGTTCTTC. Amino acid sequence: CASSQEDSIAGGRNNEQFF.

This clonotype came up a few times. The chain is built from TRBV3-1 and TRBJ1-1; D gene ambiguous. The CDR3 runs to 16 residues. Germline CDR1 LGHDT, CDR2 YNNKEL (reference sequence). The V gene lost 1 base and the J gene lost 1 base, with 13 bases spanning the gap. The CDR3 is CASSQVEEGPNTEAFF. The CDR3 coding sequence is TGTGCCAGCAGCCAAGTAGAGGAGGGCCCGAACACTGAAGCTTTCTTT.

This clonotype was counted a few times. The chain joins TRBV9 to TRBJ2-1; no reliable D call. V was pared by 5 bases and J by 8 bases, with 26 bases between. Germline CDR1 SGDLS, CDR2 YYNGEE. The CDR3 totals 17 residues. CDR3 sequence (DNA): TGTGCCAGCAGAGACGACCTTAACTGGAGTGGGTCTCATGAGCAGTTCTTC. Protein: CASRDDLNWSGSHEQFF.

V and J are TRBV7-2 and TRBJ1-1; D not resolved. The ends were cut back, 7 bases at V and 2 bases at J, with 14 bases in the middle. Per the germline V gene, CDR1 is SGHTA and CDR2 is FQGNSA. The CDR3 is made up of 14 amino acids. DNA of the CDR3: TGTGCCAGCACAAAGACACCGGCCAACACTGAAGCTTTCTTT. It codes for CASTKTPANTEAFF.

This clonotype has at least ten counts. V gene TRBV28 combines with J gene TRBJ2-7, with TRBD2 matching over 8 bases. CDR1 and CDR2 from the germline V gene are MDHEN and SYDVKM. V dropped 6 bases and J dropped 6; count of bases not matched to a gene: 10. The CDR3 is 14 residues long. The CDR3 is CASRPSGPFGEQYF. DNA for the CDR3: TGTGCCAGCAGACCTAGCGGGCCTTTCGGCGAGCAGTACTTC.

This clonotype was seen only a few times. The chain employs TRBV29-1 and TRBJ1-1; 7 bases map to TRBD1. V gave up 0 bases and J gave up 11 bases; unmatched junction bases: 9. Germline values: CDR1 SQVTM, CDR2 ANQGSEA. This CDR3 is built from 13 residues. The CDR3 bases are TGCAGCGTTGAAGATCATGAGGGGACAGCGGCTTTCTTT. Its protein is CSVEDHEGTAAFF.

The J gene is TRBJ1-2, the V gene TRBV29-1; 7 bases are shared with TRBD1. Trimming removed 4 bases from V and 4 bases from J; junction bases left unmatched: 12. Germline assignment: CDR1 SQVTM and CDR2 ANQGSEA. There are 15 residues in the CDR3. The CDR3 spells CSVAGTEQASYGYTF. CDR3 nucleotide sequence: TGCAGCGTTGCGGGGACAGAACAGGCCAGCTATGGCTACACCTTC.